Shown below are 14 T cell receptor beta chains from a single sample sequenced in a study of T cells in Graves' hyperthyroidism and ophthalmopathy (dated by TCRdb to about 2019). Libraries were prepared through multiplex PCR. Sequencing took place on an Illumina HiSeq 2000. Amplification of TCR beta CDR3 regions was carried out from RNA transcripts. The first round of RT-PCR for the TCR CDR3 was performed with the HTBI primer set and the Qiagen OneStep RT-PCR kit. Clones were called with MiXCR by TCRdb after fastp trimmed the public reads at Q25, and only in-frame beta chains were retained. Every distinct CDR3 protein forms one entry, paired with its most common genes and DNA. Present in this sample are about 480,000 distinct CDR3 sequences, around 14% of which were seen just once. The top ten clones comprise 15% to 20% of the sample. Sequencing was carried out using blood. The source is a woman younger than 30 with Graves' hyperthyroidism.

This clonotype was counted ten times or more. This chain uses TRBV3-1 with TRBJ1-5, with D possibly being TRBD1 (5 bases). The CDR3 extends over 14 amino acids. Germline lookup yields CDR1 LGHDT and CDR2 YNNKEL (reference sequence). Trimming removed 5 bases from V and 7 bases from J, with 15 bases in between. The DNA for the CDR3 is TGTGCCAGCAGCGGGGCAGGAATTGGGCAGCCCCAGCATTTT. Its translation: CASSGAGIGQPQHF.

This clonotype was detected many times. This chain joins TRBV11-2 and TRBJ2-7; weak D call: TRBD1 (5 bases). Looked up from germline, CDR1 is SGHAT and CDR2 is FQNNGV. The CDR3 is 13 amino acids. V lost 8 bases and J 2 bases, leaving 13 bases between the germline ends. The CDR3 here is CASGQGTTYEQYV. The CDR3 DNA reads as TGTGCCAGCGGGCAGGGAACCACCTACGAGCAGTACGTC.

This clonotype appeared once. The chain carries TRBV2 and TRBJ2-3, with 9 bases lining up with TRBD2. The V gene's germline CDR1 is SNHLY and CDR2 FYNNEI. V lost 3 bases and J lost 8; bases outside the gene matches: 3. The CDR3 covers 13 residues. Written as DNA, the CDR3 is TGTGCCAGCAGTGAGGTAGCGGGAGTTACGCAGTATTTT. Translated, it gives CASSEVAGVTQYF.

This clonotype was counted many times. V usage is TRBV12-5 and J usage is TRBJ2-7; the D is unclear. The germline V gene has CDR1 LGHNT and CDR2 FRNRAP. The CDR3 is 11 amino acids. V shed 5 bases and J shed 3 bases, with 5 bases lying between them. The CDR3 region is CASGINYEQYF. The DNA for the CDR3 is TGTGCTAGTGGTATTAACTACGAGCAGTACTTC.

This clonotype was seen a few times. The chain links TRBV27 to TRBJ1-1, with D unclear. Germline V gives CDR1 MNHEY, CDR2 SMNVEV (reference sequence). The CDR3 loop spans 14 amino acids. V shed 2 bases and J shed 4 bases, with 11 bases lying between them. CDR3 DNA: TGTGCCAGCAGTTTAGGTTCCCTAAGCACTGAAGCTTTCTTT. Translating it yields CASSLGSLSTEAFF.

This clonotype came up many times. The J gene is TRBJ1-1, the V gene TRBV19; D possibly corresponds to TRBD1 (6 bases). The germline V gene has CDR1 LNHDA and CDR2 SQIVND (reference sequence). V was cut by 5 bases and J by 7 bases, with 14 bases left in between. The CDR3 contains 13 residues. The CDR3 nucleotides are TGTGCCAGTAGTCGGACAGAAACGGGTGAAGCTTTCTTT. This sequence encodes CASSRTETGEAFF.

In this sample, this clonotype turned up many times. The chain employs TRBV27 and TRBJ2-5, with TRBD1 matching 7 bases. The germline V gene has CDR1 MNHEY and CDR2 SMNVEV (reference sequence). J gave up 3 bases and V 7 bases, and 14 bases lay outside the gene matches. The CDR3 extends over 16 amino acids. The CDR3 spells CASISGRGTVKETQYF. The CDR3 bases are TGTGCCAGCATATCGGGTAGGGGGACAGTAAAAGAGACCCAGTACTTC.

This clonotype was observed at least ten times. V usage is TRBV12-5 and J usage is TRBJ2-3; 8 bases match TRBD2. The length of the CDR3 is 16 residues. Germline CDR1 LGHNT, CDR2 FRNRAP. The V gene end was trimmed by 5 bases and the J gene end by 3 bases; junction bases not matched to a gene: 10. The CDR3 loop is CASGPRSGRVTDTQYF. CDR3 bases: TGTGCTAGTGGTCCGAGAAGCGGGAGAGTTACAGATACGCAGTATTTT.

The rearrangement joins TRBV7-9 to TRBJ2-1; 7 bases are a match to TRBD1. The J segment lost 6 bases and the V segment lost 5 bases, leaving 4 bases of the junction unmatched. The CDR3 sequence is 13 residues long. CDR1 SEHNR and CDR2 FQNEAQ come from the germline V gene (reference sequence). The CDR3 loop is CASSTQGPNEQFF. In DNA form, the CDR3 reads TGTGCCAGCAGCACACAGGGGCCCAATGAGCAGTTCTTC.

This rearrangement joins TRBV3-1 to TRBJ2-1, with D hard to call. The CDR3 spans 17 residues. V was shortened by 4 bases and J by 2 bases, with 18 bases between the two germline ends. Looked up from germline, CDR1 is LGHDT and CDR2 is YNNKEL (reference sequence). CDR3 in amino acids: CASSPGLGISAYNEQFF. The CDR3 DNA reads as TGTGCCAGCAGCCCCGGCCTTGGGATCAGCGCCTACAATGAGCAGTTCTTC.

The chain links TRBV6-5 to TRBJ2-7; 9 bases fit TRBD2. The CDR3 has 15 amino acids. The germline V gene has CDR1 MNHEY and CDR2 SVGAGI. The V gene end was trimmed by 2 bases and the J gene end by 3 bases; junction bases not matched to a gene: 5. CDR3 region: CASSYGGRAFYEQYF. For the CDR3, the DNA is TGTGCCAGCAGTTACGGCGGGAGGGCCTTCTACGAGCAGTACTTC.

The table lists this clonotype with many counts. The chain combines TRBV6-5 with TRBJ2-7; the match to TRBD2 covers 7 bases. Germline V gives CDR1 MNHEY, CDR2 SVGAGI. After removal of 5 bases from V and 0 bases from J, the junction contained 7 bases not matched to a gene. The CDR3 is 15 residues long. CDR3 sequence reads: CASSGASGPSYEQYV. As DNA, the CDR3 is TGTGCCAGCAGTGGCGCTAGCGGACCCTCCTACGAGCAGTACGTC.

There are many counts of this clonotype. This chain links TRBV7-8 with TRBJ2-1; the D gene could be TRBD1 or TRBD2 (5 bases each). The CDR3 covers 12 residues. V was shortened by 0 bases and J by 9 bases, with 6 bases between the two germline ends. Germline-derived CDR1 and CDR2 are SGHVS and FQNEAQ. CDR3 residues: CASSLAGREQFF. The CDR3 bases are TGTGCCAGCAGCTTAGCGGGACGTGAGCAGTTCTTC.

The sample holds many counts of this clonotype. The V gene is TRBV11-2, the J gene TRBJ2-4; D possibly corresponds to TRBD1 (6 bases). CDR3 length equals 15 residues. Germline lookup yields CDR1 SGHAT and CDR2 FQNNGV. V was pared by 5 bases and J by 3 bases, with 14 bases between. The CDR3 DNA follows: TGTGCCAGCAGCACCAGACAGGCAGTCAAAAACATTCAGTACTTC. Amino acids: CASSTRQAVKNIQYF.